This T cell receptor beta chain was found in a study of beta chain features in type 1 diabetes. Study findings and constraints: In cDNA sequencing, cells with high TCR expression could be over-represented. Among patients with Type 1 diabetes, TCRB CDR3s were moderately but significantly shorter in every one of the four CD4+ subsets.

Sequenced material consisted of expressed TCRB transcripts (all of the isolated RNA was reverse transcribed). The average read count of naive, central memory and regulatory T cell samples was approximately 3.5 million. TCRdb's copy holds only in-frame clones and misses some; the assay was immunoSEQ multiplex PCR. In the table there are approximately 150,000 clones, about 13% of which are singletons. As regards this clone: As yet, its antigen is unknown.

Germline loops: CDR1 SGDLS, CDR2 YYNGEE. Trimming stripped 0 bases from V and 6 bases from J, with 5 bases between. This CDR3 contains 12 residues. The sequenced material came from central memory CD4+ T cells from blood. The receptor was derived from a man between 18 and 35 years old with type 1 diabetes. The chain is built from TRBV9 and TRBJ2-3, with D unclear. The CDR3 nucleotides read TGTGCCAGCAGCGTAGAGTCCGATACGCAGTATTTT. It is translated as CASSVESDTQYF. Based on the CDR3 plus reference TRBV9 and TRBJ2-3, the full variable domain is DSGVTQTPKHLITATGQRVTLRCSPRSGDLSVYWYQQSLDQGLQFLIQYYNGEERAKGNILERFSAQQFPDLHSELNLSSLELGDSALYFCASSVESDTQYFGPGTRLTVL.